The next 27 T cell receptor beta chains were all read from a single sample in a study of blood T cell repertoires in COVID-19. Only in-frame clones appear in the TCRdb table, and some are missing; sequencing was by immunoSEQ multiplex PCR. Among about 300,000 clones, just under 90% were seen once, and the ten largest hold less than 2%. Specimen: peripheral blood. The receptors were gathered from a young woman with COVID-19, enrolled during active disease.

CDR3 nucleotide sequence: TGTGCCAGCAGTCCATCTCCTGACAGGGTTTTGAGTGTGGAGCAGTTCTTC. This gives the protein CASSPSPDRVLSVEQFF. J is TRBJ2-1 and V is TRBV27; TRBD1 agrees at 7 bases. The trim removed 5 bases at V and 10 bases at J, leaving 20 bases unmatched. The V gene's germline CDR1 is MNHEY and CDR2 SMNVEV (reference sequence). CDR3 length: 17 amino acids.

The rearrangement joins TRBV21-1 to TRBJ2-5; the D call in the table, TRBD2, was not verified against the DNA. TRBV21-1 is marked as a pseudogene. This CDR3 has 18 residues. In nucleotides, the CDR3 is TGTGCCAGCAGCAAAGGGACTGGGAGTCGCTGCGGTGTGGAGACCCAGTACTTC. As protein: CASSKGTGSRCGVETQYF.

The chain employs TRBV19 and TRBJ2-1; no clear D gene. V lost 1 base, J lost 0 bases, and 10 bases lay in between. The germline gives CDR1 LNHDA, CDR2 SQIVND (reference sequence). The CDR3 extends over 16 amino acids. CDR3 DNA: TGTGCCAGTAGTATAGCGTCTAGGAGCTCCTACAATGAGCAGTTCTTC. This gives the protein CASSIASRSSYNEQFF.

This chain connects TRBV14 to TRBJ2-7, with 11 bases aligning to TRBD2. The CDR3 contains 16 residues. The J segment lost 1 base and the V segment lost 1 base, leaving 3 bases of the junction unmatched. CDR1 and CDR2 (germline): SGHDN, FVKESK. The CDR3 DNA is TGTGCCAGCAGCCAAGGACTAGCGGGGCCTTCCTACGAGCAGTACTTC. This translates into CASSQGLAGPSYEQYF.

This clone has just one count. The chain joins TRBV7-2 to TRBJ1-4; D is ambiguous. Per the germline V gene, CDR1 is SGHTA and CDR2 is FQGNSA. V was pared by 5 bases and J by 8 bases, with 12 bases between. This CDR3 has 13 residues. The CDR3 DNA sequence: TGTGCCAGCAGCGGGAGGGTCGGAGAAAAACTGTTTTTT. Protein: CASSGRVGEKLFF.

V usage is TRBV3-1 (or the pseudogene TRBV3-2) and J usage is TRBJ1-2; TRBD1 matches at 8 bases. The CDR3 is 14 residues long. The junction had 5 bases not matched to a gene; V was cut back by 4 bases and J by 4 bases. CDR1 and CDR2 (germline): LGHDT, YNNKEL (reference sequence). The CDR3 nucleotides are TGTGCCAGCAGCCCAGGGGGCGAGGGCTATGGCTACACCTTC. It encodes CASSPGGEGYGYTF.

This chain uses TRBV20-1 with TRBJ2-7; the D is unclear. The ends were cut back, 2 bases at V and 1 base at J, with 3 bases in the middle. The germline V gene encodes CDR1 DFQATT and CDR2 SNEGSKA (reference sequence). This CDR3 comprises 11 residues. This chain's CDR3 is CSARSSYEQYV. CDR3 bases: TGCAGTGCTAGATCATCCTACGAGCAGTACGTC.

This clone was detected only once. This sequence joins TRBV30 and TRBJ1-6; perhaps TRBD1 as D (6 bases). The V end was cut by 2 bases, the J end by 8 bases, with 13 bases between. This CDR3 comprises 14 residues. Germline V gives CDR1 GTSNPN, CDR2 SVGIG (reference sequence). The CDR3 bases are TGTGCCTGGAGTACGTACAGGGCAGATTCACCCCTCCACTTT. The encoded protein is CAWSTYRADSPLHF.

This rearrangement joins TRBV27 to TRBJ1-6; D ambiguous. This CDR3 spans 15 amino acids. Trimming cost V 8 bases and J 0 bases, with 11 bases left between them. Germline CDR1 and CDR2: MNHEY and SMNVEV (reference sequence). CDR3 residues: CASVTRYSYNSPLHF. For the CDR3, the DNA is TGTGCCAGCGTAACCCGGTACTCCTATAATTCACCCCTCCACTTT.

The genes are TRBV10-3 and TRBJ1-2, with a weak D call TRBD1 (5 bases). The CDR3 extends over 15 amino acids. Deletions cut 0 bases from V and 4 bases from J, with 12 bases between. Germline V lookup: CDR1 ENHRY, CDR2 SYGVKD. The CDR3 DNA reads as TGTGCCATCAGTGAGTCGGCAGGGACTTCCTATGGCTACACCTTC. It specifies CAISESAGTSYGYTF.

This clone was seen many times. This chain joins TRBV6-1 and TRBJ2-1; 10 positions agree with TRBD1. Trimming removed 0 bases from V and 10 bases from J; junction bases left unmatched: 6. CDR3 length: 15 residues. Looked up from germline, CDR1 is MNHNS and CDR2 is SASEGT. This CDR3 reads CASSEAETGGREQFF. Here the CDR3 DNA reads TGTGCCAGCAGTGAAGCGGAGACAGGGGGCAGGGAGCAGTTCTTC.

The chain recombines TRBV10-3 with TRBJ2-2; 11 nucleotides align to TRBD1. CDR3 length equals 14 residues. V dropped 5 bases and J dropped 6; count of bases not matched to a gene: 2. Germline CDR1 ENHRY, CDR2 SYGVKD. For the CDR3, the DNA is TGTGCCATCAGTTTGGGACAGGGGGCCGGGGAGCTGTTTTTT. Its translation: CAISLGQGAGELFF.

The chain employs TRBV2 and TRBJ2-5, with 10 bases fitting TRBD2. Unmatched junction bases numbered 13, after V lost 1 base and J lost 5 bases. CDR1 and CDR2 (germline): SNHLY, FYNNEI. The CDR3 runs to 18 residues. CDR3 residues: CASSEGLAGDPARETQYF. DNA for the CDR3: TGTGCCAGCAGTGAAGGTCTAGCGGGGGACCCCGCCAGGGAGACCCAGTACTTC.

The chain employs TRBV5-4 and TRBJ2-3; 11 bases are a match to TRBD2. Germline V CDR1 and CDR2: SGHNT, YYREEE (reference sequence). The V gene end was trimmed by 4 bases and the J gene end by 2 bases; junction bases not matched to a gene: 9. The CDR3 is 17 amino acids. Here the CDR3 DNA reads TGTGCCAGCAGCCCAGCGACTAGCGGGGCAGCCACAGATACGCAGTATTTT. Its protein is CASSPATSGAATDTQYF.

The J gene is TRBJ2-2, the V gene TRBV7-2; 10 bases are shared with TRBD2. The germline gives CDR1 SGHTA, CDR2 FQGNSA. The CDR3 length is 16 residues. The trim removed 4 bases at V and 6 bases at J, leaving 8 bases unmatched. The CDR3 DNA follows: TGTGCCAGCAGCTCGTTCAGCGGGGGGGCTTCCGGGGAGCTGTTTTTT. This gives the protein CASSSFSGGASGELFF.

This chain joins TRBV27 and TRBJ2-2; 8 nucleotides align to TRBD1. The trim removed 3 bases at V and 6 bases at J, leaving 12 bases unmatched. This CDR3 contains 17 residues. Per the germline V gene, CDR1 is MNHEY and CDR2 is SMNVEV (reference sequence). For the CDR3, the DNA is TGTGCCAGCAGTTTTCGGCCGACAGGGGTTAAATCCGGGGAGCTGTTTTTT. Its protein product is CASSFRPTGVKSGELFF.

The chain recombines TRBV3-1 (or the pseudogene TRBV3-2) with TRBJ1-6; 8 bases align to TRBD1. V shed 6 bases and J 6 bases; nucleotides not matched to a gene: 4. This CDR3 has 14 amino acids. Germline V gene sequence: CDR1 LGHDT, CDR2 YNNKEL (reference sequence). Here the CDR3 reads CASRFTGGNSPLHF. The CDR3 DNA sequence: TGTGCCAGCAGATTCACAGGGGGTAATTCACCCCTCCACTTT.

This chain's CDR3 is CASSYYRGISNQPQHF. DNA of the CDR3: TGTGCCAGTTCTTACTACAGGGGTATTAGCAATCAGCCCCAGCATTTT. V is TRBV19 and J is TRBJ1-5; TRBD1 matches 7 bases. CDR3 size: 16 residues. J gave up 0 bases and V 8 bases, and 10 bases lay outside the gene matches. Germline V gives CDR1 LNHDA, CDR2 SQIVND (reference sequence).

The chain couples TRBV7-9 to TRBJ1-2, with TRBD1 matching over 7 bases. With 5 bases clipped from V and 5 bases from J, the junction kept 8 bases outside the gene matches. This CDR3 has 14 residues. Germline CDR1 is SEHNR and CDR2 is FQNEAQ (reference sequence). CDR3 coding DNA: TGTGCCAGCAGCCGGACAGGTTGGGAGTATGGCTACACCTTC. Its translation: CASSRTGWEYGYTF.

The count of this clone is one. The sample has other DNA sequences that encode this CDR3 too. The chain is built from TRBV5-1 and TRBJ1-2; 10 nucleotides align to TRBD1. The CDR3 runs to 15 residues. Germline loops: CDR1 SGHRS, CDR2 YFSETQ. The J segment lost 3 bases and the V segment lost 0 bases, leaving 2 bases of the junction unmatched. CDR3 DNA: TGCGCCAGCAGCTTGGCGGGGACAGGGGACTATGGCTACACCTTC. This codes for CASSLAGTGDYGYTF.

Only one count was recorded for this clone. The chain joins TRBV27 to TRBJ1-6; D uncertain. The germline CDR1 and CDR2 sequences are MNHEY and SMNVEV (reference sequence). The CDR3 runs to 16 residues. The V end lost 7 bases, the J end lost 0 bases, and 13 bases lay between the germline ends. CDR3 coding DNA: TGTGCCAGCACCAAGGGAGATCCCTCCTATAATTCACCCCTCCACTTT. Protein product: CASTKGDPSYNSPLHF.

The rearrangement joins TRBV3-1 (or the pseudogene TRBV3-2) to TRBJ1-2, with TRBD1 matching 9 bases. Germline trimming cut 4 bases from V and 4 bases from J; bases unmatched to any gene: 7. Germline V lookup: CDR1 LGHDT, CDR2 YNNKEL (reference sequence). The length of the CDR3 is 15 residues. The CDR3 DNA reads TGTGCCAGCAGCCGTTTCGGGACAGGGATCTATGGCTACACCTTC. Protein sequence: CASSRFGTGIYGYTF.

The rearrangement links TRBV5-4 to TRBJ2-5; D is unclear. The CDR3 length is 14 residues. CDR1 and CDR2 (germline): SGHNT, YYREEE (reference sequence). Deletions cut 2 bases from V and 4 bases from J, with 12 bases between. The CDR3 DNA reads TGTGCCAGCAGCTTAATGAGCCACGGAGAGACCCAGTACTTC. Translated, it gives CASSLMSHGETQYF.

This sequence joins TRBV2 and TRBJ2-7, with 7 bases fitting TRBD2. Looked up from germline, CDR1 is SNHLY and CDR2 is FYNNEI. The CDR3 has 12 residues. Trimming at V came to 8 bases and at J to 9 bases, leaving 10 bases not matched to a gene. The CDR3 here is CASWEGPTRQYV. In nucleotides, the CDR3 is TGTGCCAGCTGGGAGGGGCCCACGAGGCAGTACGTC.

The DNA for the CDR3 is TGTGCCTGGGACCAGGGTTCAAAACTGTTTTTT. Protein: CAWDQGSKLFF. The V call is TRBV30, the J call TRBJ1-4, with D perhaps TRBD1 (5 bases). Trimming took 5 bases from V and 10 from J, leaving 11 bases between them. The germline V gene has CDR1 GTSNPN and CDR2 SVGIG (reference sequence). This CDR3 has 11 amino acids.

The chain links TRBV28 to TRBJ1-2, with D unresolved. V was cut by 5 bases and J by 4 bases, with 17 bases left in between. This CDR3 is 15 amino acids long. Germline V gene data show CDR1 as MDHEN and CDR2 as SYDVKM. The CDR3 DNA reads TGTGCCAGCAGTCCACTGACCCGGCGGGGCTATGGCTACACCTTC. Translation gives CASSPLTRRGYGYTF.

This clone was detected only once. The chain is built from TRBV18 and TRBJ2-1, with TRBD2 matching 8 bases. This CDR3 has 14 residues. Germline V lookup: CDR1 KGHSH, CDR2 LQKENI. J gave up 5 bases and V 5 bases, and 5 bases lay outside the gene matches. In DNA form, the CDR3 reads TGTGCCAGCTCAACTACGGGGGGGGACAATGAGCAGTTCTTC. Translating gives CASSTTGGDNEQFF.